In this sample, the clone carrying this T cell receptor (beta chain) turned up once. This record comes from a study of blood T cell repertoires in COVID-19. As for the study in general: Both acute and convalescent COVID-19 samples were obtained from the United States, Italy and Spain.

Clones were read by immunoSEQ multiplex PCR, and TCRdb kept only the in-frame ones, dropping some. Counted here are around 140,000 clones, roughly 90% occurring once; the ten biggest clones make up under 4.5%. Germline CDR1 and CDR2: SGHRS and YFSETQ. This CDR3 is built from 18 residues. Trimming took 4 bases from V and 0 from J, leaving 23 bases between them. The chain links TRBV5-1 to TRBJ2-7, with D possibly TRBD1 on 6 matching bases. The sample consisted of peripheral blood. The TCR comes from a man in his sixties with COVID-19, enrolled during active disease. DNA for the CDR3: TGCGCCAGCAGCGGTTCCGAGCGCCGGGACAACCCCTCCTACGAGCAGTACTTC. Translation gives CASSGSERRDNPSYEQYF.